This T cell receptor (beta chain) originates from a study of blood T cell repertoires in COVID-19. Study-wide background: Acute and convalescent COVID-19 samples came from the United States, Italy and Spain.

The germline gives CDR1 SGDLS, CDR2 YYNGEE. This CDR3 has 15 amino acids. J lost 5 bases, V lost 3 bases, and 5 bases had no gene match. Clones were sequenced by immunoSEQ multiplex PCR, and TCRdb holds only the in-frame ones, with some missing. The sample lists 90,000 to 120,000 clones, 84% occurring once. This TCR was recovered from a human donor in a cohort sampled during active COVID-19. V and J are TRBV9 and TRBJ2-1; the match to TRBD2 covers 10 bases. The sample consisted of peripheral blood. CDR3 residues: CASSGNSGGNNEQFF. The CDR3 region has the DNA TGTGCCAGCAGCGGAAATAGCGGGGGGAACAATGAGCAGTTCTTC.